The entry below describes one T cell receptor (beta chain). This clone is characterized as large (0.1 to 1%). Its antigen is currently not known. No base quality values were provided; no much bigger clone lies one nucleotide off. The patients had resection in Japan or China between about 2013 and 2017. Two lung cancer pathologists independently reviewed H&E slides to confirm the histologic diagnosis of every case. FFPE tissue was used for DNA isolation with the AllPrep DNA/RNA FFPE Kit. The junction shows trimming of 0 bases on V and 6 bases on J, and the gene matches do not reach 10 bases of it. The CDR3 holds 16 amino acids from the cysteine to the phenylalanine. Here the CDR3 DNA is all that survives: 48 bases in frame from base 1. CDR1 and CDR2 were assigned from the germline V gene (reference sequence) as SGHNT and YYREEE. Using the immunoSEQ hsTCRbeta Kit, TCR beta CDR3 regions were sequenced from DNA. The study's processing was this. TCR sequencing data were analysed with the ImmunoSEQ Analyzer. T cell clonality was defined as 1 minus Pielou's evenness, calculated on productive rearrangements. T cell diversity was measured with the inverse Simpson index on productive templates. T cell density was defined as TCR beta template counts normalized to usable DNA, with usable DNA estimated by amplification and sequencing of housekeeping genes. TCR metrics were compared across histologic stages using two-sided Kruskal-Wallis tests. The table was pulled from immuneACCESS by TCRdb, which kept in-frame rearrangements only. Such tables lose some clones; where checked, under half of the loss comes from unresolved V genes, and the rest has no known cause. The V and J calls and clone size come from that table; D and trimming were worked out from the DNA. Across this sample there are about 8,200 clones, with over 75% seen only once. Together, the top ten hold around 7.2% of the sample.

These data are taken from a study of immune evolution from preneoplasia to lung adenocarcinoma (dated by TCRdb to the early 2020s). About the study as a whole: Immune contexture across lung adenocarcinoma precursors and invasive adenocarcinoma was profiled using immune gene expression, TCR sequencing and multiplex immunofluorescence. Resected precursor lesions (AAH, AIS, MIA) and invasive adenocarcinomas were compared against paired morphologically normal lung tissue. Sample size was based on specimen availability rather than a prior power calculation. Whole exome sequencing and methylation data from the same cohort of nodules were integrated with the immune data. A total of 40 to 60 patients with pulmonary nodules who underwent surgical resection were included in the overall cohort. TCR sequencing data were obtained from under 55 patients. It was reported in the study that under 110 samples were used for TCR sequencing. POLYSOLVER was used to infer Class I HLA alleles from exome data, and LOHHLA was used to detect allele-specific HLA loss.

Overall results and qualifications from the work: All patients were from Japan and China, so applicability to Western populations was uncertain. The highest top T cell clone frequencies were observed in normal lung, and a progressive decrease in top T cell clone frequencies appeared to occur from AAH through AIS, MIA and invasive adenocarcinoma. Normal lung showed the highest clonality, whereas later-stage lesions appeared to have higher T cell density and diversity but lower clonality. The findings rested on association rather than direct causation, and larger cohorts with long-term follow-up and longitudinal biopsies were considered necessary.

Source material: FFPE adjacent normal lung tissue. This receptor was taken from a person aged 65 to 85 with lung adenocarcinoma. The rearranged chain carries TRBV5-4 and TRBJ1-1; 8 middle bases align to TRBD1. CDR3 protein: CASSLGSGGLFSEAFF. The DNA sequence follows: TGTGCCAGCAGCTTGGGTTCAGGGGGCTTATTTTCTGAAGCTTTCTTT.